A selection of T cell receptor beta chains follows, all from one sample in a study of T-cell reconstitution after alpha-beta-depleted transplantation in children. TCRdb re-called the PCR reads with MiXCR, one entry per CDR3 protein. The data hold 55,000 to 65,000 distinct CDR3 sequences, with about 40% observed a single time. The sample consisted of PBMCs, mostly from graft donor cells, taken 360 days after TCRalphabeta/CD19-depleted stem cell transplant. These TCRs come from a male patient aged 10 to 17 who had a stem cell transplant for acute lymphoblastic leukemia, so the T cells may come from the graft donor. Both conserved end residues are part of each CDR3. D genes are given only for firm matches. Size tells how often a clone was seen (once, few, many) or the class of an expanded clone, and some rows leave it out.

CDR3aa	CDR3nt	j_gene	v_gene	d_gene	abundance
CASSSLRGNNEQFF	TGCGCCAGCAGCTCCCTCCGGGGAAACAATGAGCAGTTCTTC	TRBJ2-1	TRBV5-1	-	-
CASSYYLRQNSNQPQHF	TGTGCCAGCAGTTACTACCTCAGACAGAATAGCAATCAGCCCCAGCATTTT	TRBJ1-5	TRBV28	-	-
CASSYSRTNTGELFF	TGTGCCAGCAGTTATAGCCGGACGAACACCGGGGAGCTGTTTTTT	TRBJ2-2	TRBV6-5	-	-
CASSPLGGGRETQYF	TGTGCCAGCAGTCCTCTAGGGGGGGGGCGGGAGACCCAGTACTTC	TRBJ2-5	TRBV6-5	-	many
CASRTREAGLSSSGELFF	TGCGCCAGCAGGACCCGGGAGGCAGGATTGTCGTCGTCCGGGGAGCTGTTTTTT	TRBJ2-2	TRBV5-1	TRBD2	-
CAISESLPAKNYNEQFF	TGTGCCATCAGTGAGTCGCTCCCAGCTAAGAACTACAATGAGCAGTTCTTC	TRBJ2-1	TRBV10-3	-	-
CATSDEGGGTDTQYF	TGTGCCACCAGTGACGAGGGGGGGGGCACAGATACGCAGTATTTT	TRBJ2-3	TRBV24-1	-	once
CASSPGQGAFNEQFF	TGCGCCAGCAGCCCGGGACAGGGGGCGTTCAATGAGCAGTTCTTC	TRBJ2-1	TRBV5-1	TRBD1	-
CAISATGELFF	TGTGCCATCAGTGCGACCGGGGAGCTGTTTTTT	TRBJ2-2	TRBV10-3	-	-
CSVKWTTPGEQYF	TGCAGCGTTAAATGGACCACGCCGGGCGAGCAGTACTTC	TRBJ2-7	TRBV29-1	-	-
CASSYIVRSDNEQFF	TGTGCCAGCAGTTACATAGTTAGGTCTGACAATGAGCAGTTCTTC	TRBJ2-1	TRBV6-2/TRBV6-3	-	-
CASRSVAGQGAYEQYF	TGTGCCAGCAGATCCGTAGCTGGACAGGGGGCCTACGAGCAGTACTTC	TRBJ2-7	TRBV2	TRBD1	few
CSAFPFTSGSESYEQYF	TGCAGTGCCTTCCCTTTCACTAGCGGGAGTGAGTCCTACGAGCAGTACTTC	TRBJ2-7	TRBV20-1	TRBD2	-